This T cell receptor beta chain was captured by sequencing in a study of CD8+ T cells in alopecia areata. Study details: Twice a day, 5 to 10 mg of oral tofacitinib was administered to treated patients. Study-level results: Resident alphabeta T cells of normal skin are also sequenced in scalp samples. Sharing of TCRs across patients appeared less clear than in mice, possibly for HLA-related reasons. Many of the expanded lesional clones endured in scalp and blood while on tofacitinib.

This clone appeared a few times. The antigen remains undetermined. This CDR3 has 10 amino acids. In germline, CDR1 is SQVTM, CDR2 ANQGSEA. V shed 2 bases and J shed 8 bases, with 6 bases lying between them. The sequencing template was cDNA reverse transcribed from extracted RNA. Here immunoSEQ multiplex PCR was the method, and the copy in TCRdb shows in-frame clones only, minus some. Of 180,000 or so clones listed, about 53% are singletons. Treatment defined: oral pan-JAK inhibitor, 5-10 mg twice daily. The sequenced sample was CD8+ T cells sorted from blood, obtained at week 24, from a patient treated with tofacitinib. The chain has TRBV29-1 and TRBJ2-5, with a tentative D call TRBD1 (5 bases). This TCR was recovered from a human donor with alopecia areata. CDR3 protein: CSVEWGTQYF. The CDR3 DNA sequence: TGCAGCGTTGAATGGGGCACCCAGTACTTC.